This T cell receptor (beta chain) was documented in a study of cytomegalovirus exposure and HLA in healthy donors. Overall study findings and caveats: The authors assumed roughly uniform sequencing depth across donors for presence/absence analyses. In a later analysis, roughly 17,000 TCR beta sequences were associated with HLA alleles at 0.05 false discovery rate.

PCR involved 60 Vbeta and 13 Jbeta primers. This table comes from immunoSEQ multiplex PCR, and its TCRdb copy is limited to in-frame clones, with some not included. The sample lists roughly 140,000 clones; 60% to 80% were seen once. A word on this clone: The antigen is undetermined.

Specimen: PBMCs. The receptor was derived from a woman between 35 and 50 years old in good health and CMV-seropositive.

The CDR3 DNA reads TGTGCCAGCAGCTTTACAGGTTACACCGGGGAGCTGTTTTTT. As protein: CASSFTGYTGELFF. V gene TRBV5-6 combines with J gene TRBJ2-2; the D gene is possibly TRBD1 (5 bases). Germline-derived CDR1 and CDR2 are SGHDT and YYEEEE. The V end was cut by 2 bases, the J end by 3 bases, with 8 bases between. This CDR3 has 14 residues.